Listed here are 16 T cell receptor beta chains from one sample, sequenced in a study of cytomegalovirus exposure and HLA in healthy donors. Primers included in the PCR were 60 Vbeta and 13 Jbeta primers. Sequenced by immunoSEQ multiplex PCR; TCRdb stores in-frame clones only, minus some. The sample yields more than 140,000 clones, about 75% seen once. The sequenced sample was PBMCs. Every receptor here comes from a man between 35 and 55 years old in good health and CMV-seronegative.

The chain employs TRBV18 and TRBJ2-5, with 7 bases matching TRBD1. This CDR3 region has 13 residues. The germline CDR1 and CDR2 sequences are KGHSH and LQKENI. The V segment lost 7 bases and the J segment 2 bases; nucleotides outside the gene matches: 4. The CDR3: CASYSGQQETQYF. CDR3 sequence (DNA): TGTGCCAGCTATTCGGGACAGCAAGAGACCCAGTACTTC.

Only one count was recorded for this clone. The rearrangement uses TRBV2 and TRBJ2-5, with 11 bases lining up with TRBD1. Germline V gives CDR1 SNHLY, CDR2 FYNNEI. V shed 5 bases and J 2 bases; nucleotides not matched to a gene: 1. CDR3 length equals 14 residues. This CDR3 reads CASSRDRGQETQYF. CDR3 nucleotides: TGTGCCAGCAGTCGGGACAGGGGGCAAGAGACCCAGTACTTC.

This clone was counted only a few times. The chain joins TRBV6-1 to TRBJ1-1; D is unresolved. The CDR3 contains 13 residues. CDR1 is MNHNS, CDR2 SASEGT, per germline. Trimming cost V 5 bases and J 7 bases, with 14 bases left between them. CDR3: CASSPPREDEAFF. In nucleotides, the CDR3 is TGTGCCAGCAGTCCGCCGAGGGAGGATGAAGCTTTCTTT.

This rearrangement joins TRBV28 to TRBJ2-1, with 11 nucleotides matching TRBD1. This CDR3 has 15 amino acids. Germline V gene lookup returns CDR1 MDHEN and CDR2 SYDVKM. Trimming at V came to 5 bases and at J to 6 bases, leaving 6 bases not matched to a gene. The CDR3 spells CASSTSGTGGNEQFF. Here the CDR3 DNA reads TGTGCCAGCAGTACATCCGGGACAGGGGGCAATGAGCAGTTCTTC.

This chain uses TRBV18 with TRBJ2-2; D not resolved. The CDR3 contains 15 residues. CDR1 is KGHSH, CDR2 LQKENI, per germline. Deletions cut 1 base from V and 5 bases from J, with 11 bases between. CDR3 sequence (DNA): TGTGCCAGCTCACCACTTGACGACGGGACCGGGGAGCTGTTTTTT. Translating gives CASSPLDDGTGELFF.

This clone was seen a single time. The V gene is TRBV7-6, the J gene TRBJ2-7, with D possibly matching TRBD1 (5 bases). This CDR3 has 13 amino acids. Germline lookup yields CDR1 SGHVS and CDR2 FNYEAQ. V was cut by 1 base and J by 5 bases, with 9 bases left in between. The chain's CDR3 is CASSLEGSDEQYF. The DNA for the CDR3 is TGTGCCAGCAGCTTAGAGGGGTCCGACGAGCAGTACTTC.

The chain uses TRBV11-2 and TRBJ2-7; 8 nucleotides agree with TRBD1. Germline V lookup: CDR1 SGHAT, CDR2 FQNNGV. The CDR3 consists of 15 residues. The V gene end was trimmed by 5 bases and the J gene end by 6 bases; junction bases not matched to a gene: 12. Written as DNA, the CDR3 is TGTGCCAGCAGCCCACAACCGGGACAGGTGGGCGAGCAGTACTTC. Encoded protein: CASSPQPGQVGEQYF.

This chain connects TRBV15 to TRBJ2-2; D is possibly TRBD1 (5 bases). CDR3 length: 17 amino acids. Germline V gives CDR1 LNHNV, CDR2 YYDKDF (reference sequence). Trimming took off 4 bases at V and 0 bases at J, with 15 bases between the two ends. CDR3 bases: TGTGCCACCAGCACTGGGGCAGGGCCTGCGAACACCGGGGAGCTGTTTTTT. It translates to CATSTGAGPANTGELFF. The full variable domain, completed using reference TRBV15 and TRBJ2-2, is DAMVIQNPRYQVTQFGKPVTLSCSQTLNHNVMYWYQQKSSQAPKLLFHYYDKDFNNEADTPDNFQSRRPNTSFCFLDIRSPGLGDTAMYLCATSTGAGPANTGELFFGEGSRLTVL.

This chain links TRBV28 with TRBJ1-5; TRBD1 is a possible D gene (5 bases). CDR1 is MDHEN, CDR2 SYDVKM, per germline. Trimming removed 1 base at V and 3 bases at J, with 13 bases between. The CDR3 covers 16 residues. As DNA, the CDR3 is TGTGCCAGCAGTTTATCCGGCGGGGCCCTCAATCAGCCCCAGCATTTT. Amino acids: CASSLSGGALNQPQHF.

This clone was observed a few times. This rearrangement joins TRBV10-3 to TRBJ1-1; D is perhaps TRBD1 (6 bases). CDR3 length: 16 amino acids. CDR1 and CDR2 (germline): ENHRY, SYGVKD. V gave up 5 bases and J gave up 4 bases, with 20 bases separating them. The CDR3 DNA follows: TGTGCCATCAGTACTCCCTCGGGGGGCTGGGGCACTGAAGCTTTCTTT. Its translation: CAISTPSGGWGTEAFF.

V and J are TRBV5-4 and TRBJ1-6; D not certain. This CDR3 is 13 amino acids long. Trimming removed 4 bases at V and 13 bases at J, with 15 bases between. Germline V gives CDR1 SGHNT, CDR2 YYREEE (reference sequence). The CDR3, as DNA: TGTGCCAGCAGCCCCGGTGAGGGCAGCCCCCTCCACTTT. Its protein is CASSPGEGSPLHF.

This clone came up many times. This chain uses TRBV7-9 with TRBJ1-1; D ambiguous. This CDR3 region has 14 residues. Germline lookup yields CDR1 SEHNR and CDR2 FQNEAQ (reference sequence). The V end was cut by 8 bases, the J end by 3 bases, with 16 bases between. The CDR3 sequence: CASDPGRWDTEAFF. CDR3 nucleotides: TGTGCCAGCGATCCGGGGAGATGGGACACTGAAGCTTTCTTT.

V usage is TRBV2 and J usage is TRBJ1-2; 8 positions agree with TRBD1. Germline-derived CDR1 and CDR2 are SNHLY and FYNNEI. V lost 11 bases and J lost 10; bases outside the gene matches: 18. This CDR3 spans 14 amino acids. The DNA for the CDR3 is TGTGCCGTCTCGAGACAGGGGCCCGTTGAGAACTACACCTTC. Residues: CAVSRQGPVENYTF.

The J gene is TRBJ2-3, the V gene TRBV13; 7 positions match TRBD2. Germline V CDR1 and CDR2: PRHDT, FYEKMQ (reference sequence). This CDR3 spans 14 amino acids. Unmatched junction bases numbered 2, after V lost 0 bases and J lost 5 bases. This chain's CDR3 is CASSLGAGVDTQYF. Here the CDR3 DNA reads TGTGCCAGCAGCTTAGGTGCGGGGGTAGATACGCAGTATTTT.

The J gene is TRBJ2-1, the V gene TRBV9, with 8 bases aligning to TRBD1. Germline V gene sequence: CDR1 SGDLS, CDR2 YYNGEE. This CDR3 contains 16 residues. Germline trimming cut 4 bases from V and 2 bases from J; bases unmatched to any gene: 8. The CDR3 protein is CASSPRGTGPYNEQFF. DNA for the CDR3: TGTGCCAGCAGCCCTAGAGGGACAGGACCCTACAATGAGCAGTTCTTC.

The chain couples TRBV6-5 to TRBJ1-2; 9 bases match TRBD1. The ends lost 5 bases at V and 8 bases at J; junction bases unmatched: 6. The CDR3 loop spans 13 amino acids. The V gene's germline CDR1 is MNHEY and CDR2 SVGAGI. The CDR3 sequence: CASSTGTGLGYTF. Written as DNA, the CDR3 is TGTGCCAGCAGTACCGGGACAGGGTTAGGCTACACCTTC.